Below, 29 T cell receptor beta chains from the same sample are listed, as sequenced in a study of OX40 agonist ivuxolimab in advanced cancers. The assay was immunoSEQ multiplex PCR, and TCRdb's table has in-frame clones only and misses some. The sample yields about 70,000 clones, 82% seen once. The sequenced sample was CD4+ or CD8+ T cells sorted from blood, obtained in a trial of the OX40 agonist ivuxolimab. The receptors were gathered from an adult with an advanced solid tumor such as melanoma, head and neck, liver or kidney cancer.

The gene calls are TRBV5-4 and TRBJ2-1; 13 positions agree with TRBD2. Unmatched junction bases numbered 4, after V lost 4 bases and J lost 3 bases. Germline V gene data show CDR1 as SGHNT and CDR2 as YYREEE (reference sequence). The CDR3 totals 16 residues. The CDR3 here is CASSPGLAGNYNEQFF. The DNA for the CDR3 is TGTGCCAGCAGCCCGGGACTAGCGGGAAACTACAATGAGCAGTTCTTC.

The V gene is TRBV15, the J gene TRBJ2-2, with no clear D. Per the germline V gene, CDR1 is LNHNV and CDR2 is YYDKDF (reference sequence). The CDR3 runs to 13 residues. The V end was cut by 0 bases, the J end by 3 bases, with 2 bases between. The chain's CDR3 is CATSREYTGELFF. In nucleotides, the CDR3 is TGTGCCACCAGCAGAGAATACACCGGGGAGCTGTTTTTT.

This chain connects TRBV11-2 to TRBJ2-5; unclear D gene. Deletions cut 6 bases from V and 5 bases from J, with 10 bases between. The CDR3 extends over 12 amino acids. The germline V gene has CDR1 SGHAT and CDR2 FQNNGV. DNA of the CDR3: TGTGCCAGCAGTTTCGAACGGGAGACCCAGTACTTC. This gives the protein CASSFERETQYF.

In DNA form, the CDR3 reads TGTGCCAGCAGCTCAGGGGGAAGAATTGGAAACACCATATATTTT. Translation gives CASSSGGRIGNTIYF. The rearrangement joins TRBV28 to TRBJ1-3, with 7 bases that match TRBD1. The CDR3 totals 15 residues. The V and J ends lost 6 bases and 3 bases, in that order; junction bases with no gene match: 8. Germline V gives CDR1 MDHEN, CDR2 SYDVKM.

This chain joins TRBV6-6 and TRBJ2-3; TRBD2 matches 7 bases. V trimming: 2 bases; J trimming: 4 bases; junction bases outside the gene matches: 6. Germline loops: CDR1 MNHNY, CDR2 SVGAGI (reference sequence). This CDR3 is 15 amino acids long. This CDR3 reads CASSYDGRESDTQYF. The CDR3 DNA reads TGTGCCAGCAGTTACGATGGGAGGGAGTCAGATACGCAGTATTTT.

The rearrangement joins TRBV15 to TRBJ2-7; D tentatively fits TRBD1 or TRBD2 (5 bases each). The CDR3 covers 12 residues. Germline values: CDR1 LNHNV, CDR2 YYDKDF (reference sequence). The V end lost 5 bases, the J end lost 4 bases, and 9 bases lay between the germline ends. The CDR3 DNA follows: TGTGCCACCAGCCGGGACCAGTACGAGCAGTACTTC. Translation: CATSRDQYEQYF.

This clone was observed a handful of times. This chain connects TRBV7-3 to TRBJ1-2; 9 nucleotides line up with TRBD1. Germline values: CDR1 SGHTA, CDR2 FQGTGA. The CDR3 loop spans 15 amino acids. V dropped 0 bases and J dropped 6; count of bases not matched to a gene: 5. CDR3 DNA sequence: TGTGCCAGCAGCTTAACCGGGACAGGGAGGGATGGCTACACCTTC. It translates to CASSLTGTGRDGYTF.

The chain recombines TRBV5-8 with TRBJ2-7, with D uncertain. This CDR3 has 16 amino acids. Germline CDR1 and CDR2: SGHTS and YDEGEE. Deletions cut 0 bases from V and 0 bases from J, with 13 bases between. The CDR3 loop reads CASSLAFVAYSYEQYF. DNA for the CDR3: TGTGCCAGCAGCTTGGCCTTCGTAGCCTACTCCTACGAGCAGTACTTC.

The chain combines TRBV6-6 with TRBJ2-7; weak D call: TRBD1 (6 bases). Germline CDR1 reads MNHNY; CDR2 reads SVGAGI (reference sequence). The length of the CDR3 is 12 residues. Trimming left V 7 bases short and J 2 bases short, with 9 bases between. For the CDR3, the DNA is TGTGCCAGCAAATCAGGGGCCTACGAGCAGTACTTC. It yields the protein CASKSGAYEQYF.

This clone came up once. The V gene is TRBV28, the J gene TRBJ1-6, with D tentatively TRBD1 (5 bases). The CDR3 runs 12 residues. V lost 11 bases and J lost 8, with 13 bases in between. Germline lookup yields CDR1 MDHEN and CDR2 SYDVKM. The CDR3 spells CAGRDGYSPLHF. The CDR3, as DNA: TGTGCCGGCCGGGACGGGTATTCACCCCTCCACTTT. Full variable domain (outside the CDR3, taken from reference TRBV28 and TRBJ1-6): DVKVTQSSRYLVKRTGEKVFLECVQDMDHENMFWYRQDPGLGLRLIYFSYDVKMKEKGDIPEGYSVSREKKERFSLILESASTNQTSMYLCAGRDGYSPLHFGNGTRLTVT.

In DNA, the CDR3 is TGTGCCAGCAGCTTAGTGCTGGATATGAACACTGAAGCTTTCTTT. This encodes CASSLVLDMNTEAFF. V usage is TRBV7-2 and J usage is TRBJ1-1; unclear D gene. V lost 1 base to trimming and J lost 0 bases, with 9 bases between them. This CDR3 has 15 amino acids. CDR1 is SGHTA, CDR2 FQGNSA, per germline.

The V and J genes are TRBV7-9 and TRBJ2-5, with 8 bases fitting TRBD1. The CDR3 runs 15 residues. J gave up 5 bases and V 6 bases, and 11 bases lay outside the gene matches. Germline V gene data show CDR1 as SEHNR and CDR2 as FQNEAQ (reference sequence). CDR3 DNA: TGTGCCAGCAGACAACAGGGGGACCCCATGGAGACCCAGTACTTC. It encodes CASRQQGDPMETQYF.

In this sample, this clone turned up a few times. This chain uses TRBV4-3 with TRBJ2-7; 9 bases match TRBD2. In germline, CDR1 is LGHNA, CDR2 YSLEER. The ends lost 1 base at V and 2 bases at J; junction bases unmatched: 9. This CDR3 contains 17 residues. The CDR3 region is CASSQAISGGLTYEQYF. CDR3 coding DNA: TGCGCCAGCAGCCAAGCGATTAGCGGGGGACTAACCTACGAGCAGTACTTC.

In regard to this clone: The same CDR3 can be traced to other DNA sequences in this sample. The chain is built from TRBV18 and TRBJ2-3; D is uncertain. This CDR3 is 13 amino acids long. V was trimmed by 3 bases and J by 3 bases, leaving 7 bases between them. Germline V gene data show CDR1 as KGHSH and CDR2 as LQKENI. The CDR3 bases are TGTGCCAGCTCACCGGGTAGTACAGATACGCAGTATTTT. Its translation: CASSPGSTDTQYF.

A few counts support this clone. V and J are TRBV28 and TRBJ1-5, with D perhaps TRBD1 (6 bases). V was pared by 5 bases and J by 6 bases, with 26 bases between. The CDR3 runs to 18 residues. Germline loops: CDR1 MDHEN, CDR2 SYDVKM. This CDR3 reads CASSPSGYIGGVGQPQHF. The CDR3, as DNA: TGTGCCAGCAGTCCCTCGGGTTATATAGGGGGAGTGGGTCAGCCCCAGCATTTT.

This clone was seen only a few times. The CDR3 loop is CASSLPSEGTYGYTF. As DNA, the CDR3 is TGTGCCAGCAGCCTACCCTCTGAAGGGACCTATGGCTACACCTTC. This chain connects TRBV6-6 to TRBJ1-2; D is possibly TRBD1 (5 bases). The CDR3 loop spans 15 amino acids. Germline assignment: CDR1 MNHNY and CDR2 SVGAGI (reference sequence). The V end lost 6 bases, the J end lost 4 bases, and 18 bases lay between the germline ends.

As DNA, the CDR3 is TGTGCCAGCAGCTTAGAGGGGGCGGGCGAGCAGTACTTC. Protein sequence: CASSLEGAGEQYF. The chain combines TRBV11-2 with TRBJ2-7; D is perhaps TRBD1 (6 bases). Deletions cut 0 bases from V and 6 bases from J, with 9 bases between. Looked up from germline, CDR1 is SGHAT and CDR2 is FQNNGV. The length of the CDR3 is 13 residues.

In this sample, this clone turned up once. The chain combines TRBV5-1 with TRBJ2-1; a possible D gene is TRBD2 (7 bases). The CDR3 loop spans 15 amino acids. Trimming pared 1 base from V and 6 bases from J, leaving 14 bases between. Germline-derived CDR1 and CDR2 are SGHRS and YFSETQ. CDR3 bases: TGCGCCAGCAGCTTGTCGGGGGGCGCGATCAATGAGCAGTTCTTC. This gives the protein CASSLSGGAINEQFF.

The CDR3 protein is CASSYRGNEQFF. The CDR3 coding sequence is TGTGCCAGCAGTTACAGGGGTAATGAGCAGTTCTTC. J is TRBJ2-1 and V is TRBV6-6; D might be TRBD1 (5 bases). V lost 2 bases, J lost 7 bases, and 6 bases lay in between. The CDR3 extends over 12 amino acids. Germline V CDR1 and CDR2: MNHNY, SVGAGI (reference sequence).

The chain combines TRBV18 with TRBJ2-5, with 7 bases identical to TRBD1. In germline, CDR1 is KGHSH, CDR2 LQKENI. The CDR3 is 13 residues long. V trimming: 3 bases; J trimming: 2 bases; junction bases outside the gene matches: 0. CDR3 sequence reads: CASSPDRQETQYF. The CDR3 DNA reads TGTGCCAGCTCACCGGACAGGCAAGAGACCCAGTACTTC. Drawing the rest from reference TRBV18 and TRBJ2-5, the complete variable domain is NAGVMQNPRHLVRRRGQEARLRCSPMKGHSHVYWYRQLPEEGLKFMVYLQKENIIDESGMPKERFSAEFPKEGPSILRIQQVVRGDSAAYFCASSPDRQETQYFGPGTRLLVL.

This sequence joins TRBV7-2 and TRBJ2-4; D may match TRBD1 or TRBD2 (5 bases each). V was pared by 8 bases and J by 7 bases, with 21 bases between. CDR3 length equals 15 residues. The germline gives CDR1 SGHTA, CDR2 FQGNSA. CDR3: CASSPRSGTGNIQYF. Here the CDR3 DNA reads TGTGCCAGCTCGCCCCGCTCAGGGACCGGGAACATTCAGTACTTC.

This sequence joins TRBV5-1 and TRBJ2-1; 9 bases map to TRBD2. V lost 4 bases and J lost 9; bases outside the gene matches: 11. CDR3 length: 15 amino acids. Germline CDR1 reads SGHRS; CDR2 reads YFSETQ. CDR3 sequence reads: CASSPTSRGGTEQFF. As DNA, the CDR3 is TGCGCCAGCAGCCCCACCTCGCGGGGGGGCACTGAGCAGTTCTTC.

The chain uses TRBV14 and TRBJ1-6; D call uncertain. The germline V gene has CDR1 SGHDN and CDR2 FVKESK. CDR3 length: 13 residues. The V and J ends lost 4 bases and 7 bases respectively, with 8 bases between them. Written as DNA, the CDR3 is TGTGCCAGCAGCCTATATGGCAATTCACCCCTCCACTTT. Translation gives CASSLYGNSPLHF. The variable domain in full, completed from reference TRBV14 and TRBJ1-6, reads EAGVTQFPSHSVIEKGQTVTLRCDPISGHDNLYWYRRVMGKEIKFLLHFVKESKQDESGMPNNRFLAERTGGTYSTLKVQPAELEDSGVYFCASSLYGNSPLHFGNGTRLTVT.

The chain couples TRBV19 to TRBJ2-1, with 11 bases that match TRBD2. J gave up 4 bases and V 2 bases, and 7 bases lay outside the gene matches. The V gene's germline CDR1 is LNHDA and CDR2 SQIVND (reference sequence). The CDR3 contains 17 residues. The CDR3 protein is CASSITSGRRDYNEQFF. The DNA for the CDR3 is TGTGCCAGTAGTATAACTAGCGGGAGACGGGATTACAATGAGCAGTTCTTC.

This chain joins TRBV6-5 and TRBJ1-1; 10 bases match TRBD1. This CDR3 has 14 residues. The V segment lost 6 bases and the J segment 1 base; nucleotides outside the gene matches: 2. Germline lookup yields CDR1 MNHEY and CDR2 SVGAGI. The CDR3 protein is CASSRQGANTEAFF. DNA for the CDR3: TGTGCCAGCAGCCGACAGGGGGCGAACACTGAAGCTTTCTTT.

The table lists this clone with a count of one. J is TRBJ1-4 and V is TRBV4-1; D unresolved. Trimming took off 0 bases at V and 5 bases at J, with 19 bases between the two ends. Looked up from germline, CDR1 is MGHRA and CDR2 is YSYEKL. CDR3 length: 18 amino acids. The CDR3 protein is CASSQDPPFSLWNEKLFF. CDR3 sequence (DNA): TGCGCCAGCAGCCAAGATCCACCATTTAGCCTTTGGAATGAAAAACTGTTTTTT.

This sequence joins TRBV7-2 and TRBJ2-7; 7 bases match TRBD1. The germline CDR1 and CDR2 sequences are SGHTA and FQGNSA. This CDR3 region has 15 residues. V trimming: 5 bases; J trimming: 2 bases; junction bases outside the gene matches: 9. CDR3 in DNA: TGTGCCAGCAGCACAGGGACAGCGGTAACCTACGAGCAGTACTTC. Protein sequence: CASSTGTAVTYEQYF.

This chain joins TRBV6-5 and TRBJ2-7, with D maybe TRBD1 (5 bases). The ends were cut back, 5 bases at V and 6 bases at J, with 20 bases in the middle. CDR1 MNHEY and CDR2 SVGAGI come from the germline V gene. This CDR3 region has 15 residues. The CDR3 region is CASSTSALGATEQYF. Written as DNA, the CDR3 is TGTGCCAGCAGTACATCCGCGCTAGGGGCTACCGAGCAGTACTTC.

The chain has TRBV19 and TRBJ2-1, with TRBD2 matching 13 bases. The V gene's germline CDR1 is LNHDA and CDR2 SQIVND (reference sequence). With 7 bases clipped from V and 8 bases from J, the junction kept 8 bases outside the gene matches. CDR3 length equals 15 residues. The CDR3 DNA is TGTGCCAGTACCACCGGGACTAGCGGGAACGATGAGCAGTTCTTC. It specifies CASTTGTSGNDEQFF.